The text below deals with one T cell receptor (beta chain). Its antigen is as yet unknown. Donors each gave approximately 2.6 ml of blood. This record belongs to a study of monozygotic twins with inflammatory bowel disease. General study results and limits: Immunosuppressive treatment differences may have increased patient repertoire variability.

This CDR3 comprises 13 residues. CDR1 is SQVTM and CDR2 is ANQGSEA in the germline V gene. Researchers used roughly 3,700 ng of total RNA for each TCR library. cDNA synthesis was performed in eight separate reactions for each sample. TCRdb processed the 5' RACE reads again and assigns one entry to each CDR3 protein, with no DNA. Found here are nearly 450,000 distinct CDR3 sequences; the top ten clones hold 2.4%. The chain couples TRBV29-1 to TRBJ2-7; TCRdb proposes TRBD1, but this gene call is untestable without DNA. The clonotype comes from a human donor with ulcerative colitis or Crohn's disease, or a healthy co-twin of an affected twin (not recorded which). Sequencing was performed on blood. The CDR3 is CSVEATGDYEQYF.